A single T cell receptor (beta chain) is shown here with its context. The V gene's germline CDR1 is SEHNR and CDR2 FQNEAQ (reference sequence). The CDR3 contains 16 residues. After removal of 5 bases from V and 9 bases from J, the junction contained 11 bases not matched to a gene. This record belongs to a study of identical twins. TCRdb re-analysed the 5' RACE reads in MiXCR, keeping a single row per CDR3 protein. The table shows about 190,000 distinct CDR3 sequences, with 15% occurring only once. These records were also assigned to another study, of T cells expressing NK-cell markers. That work adds: The study sequenced eight donors, seven HCMV-seropositive and one seronegative. Dominant NKG2C+ clonotypes in six donors made up about 1.0-8% of CD8+ T cells.

This chain connects TRBV7-9 to TRBJ2-1; 12 nucleotides match TRBD2. This TCR came from a woman under 30 in good health. What was sequenced was CD8+ T cells sorted from blood. CDR3 sequence reads: CASSPTSGRWYGEQFF. In nucleotides, the CDR3 is TGTGCCAGCAGCCCGACTAGCGGGAGATGGTACGGTGAGCAGTTCTTC.